This T cell receptor (beta chain) derives from a study of blood T cell repertoires in COVID-19. Study summary: Material from acute and convalescent COVID-19 was sourced from the United States, Italy and Spain. PBMCs, B-cell-depleted T cells, or T cells provided the cDNA or gDNA that made up the material.

CDR3 length: 13 amino acids. The J segment lost 8 bases and the V segment lost 5 bases, leaving 1 base of the junction unmatched. CDR1 is MGHDK, CDR2 SYGVNS, per germline. Per the original methods: Counts of nucleated cells, estimated from reference gene primer amplification, were obtained. Some clones are missing from TCRdb's copy, which holds only in-frame ones; the method was immunoSEQ multiplex PCR. V and J calls and clone size follow that table, whereas D and trimming were derived from the DNA. The sample contains around 100,000 clones, about 91% of which appear only once. The clonotype was recovered from a human donor with active COVID-19. The donor label of this sample is uncertain. The sequenced sample was peripheral blood. The rearrangement links TRBV25-1 to TRBJ1-6; 9 bases match TRBD1. The CDR3 region is CASSWDRDSPLHF. The CDR3, as DNA: TGTGCCAGCAGTTGGGACAGGGATTCACCCCTCCACTTT.